Detailed here is one TCR beta chain. The time point: baseline pretreatment blood. Treatment defined: 15 Gy SBRT to primary tumor, nephrectomy 4 weeks later. This sample stems from a study of radiation and T cells in renal cell carcinoma. Here immunoSEQ multiplex PCR was the method, and the copy in TCRdb shows in-frame clones only, minus some. This repertoire shows about 130,000 clones, over 75% found once; its top ten account for approximately 12%. CDR1 and CDR2 from the germline V gene are MGHRA and YSYEKL. There are 15 residues in the CDR3. V was shortened by 1 base and J by 4 bases, with 10 bases between the two germline ends.

The clonotype originates from a woman between 50 and 59 years old with renal cell carcinoma. Sequencing used blood, obtained from a patient whose treatment included radiotherapy and nephrectomy. The rearrangement uses TRBV4-1 and TRBJ1-4; a weak D match, TRBD1 (5 bases). The CDR3 DNA reads as TGCGCCAGCAGCCAAGTGGCAGGGATTAATGAAAAACTGTTTTTT. It translates to CASSQVAGINEKLFF.